This entry features one TCR beta chain sequence. Its antigen remains unknown. This entry belongs to a study of OX40 agonist ivuxolimab in advanced cancers. Turning to the study itself: Hepatocellular carcinoma, melanoma, renal cell or head and neck cancer affected the dose-escalation patients.

Repertoires were generated with immunoSEQ multiplex PCR, while TCRdb's copy carries only in-frame clones and drops some. The profile shows around 26,000 clones, roughly 90% of them singletons. V lost 4 bases and J 1 base, leaving 8 bases between the germline ends. This CDR3 contains 13 residues. Germline V gives CDR1 SGHRS, CDR2 YFSETQ. General study results and limits: Relatively little clonal expansion, among the lowest observed, appeared in partial responders at 0.1-3.0 mg/kg.

The V and J genes are TRBV5-1 and TRBJ2-5; D uncertain. Sequenced here: CD4+ or CD8+ T cells sorted from blood, sampled in a trial of the OX40 agonist ivuxolimab. This receptor was taken from an adult with an advanced solid tumor such as melanoma, head and neck, liver or kidney cancer. This CDR3 reads CASSHVGQETQYF. DNA of the CDR3: TGCGCCAGCAGCCACGTTGGCCAAGAGACCCAGTACTTC.